What follows is one TCR beta chain and its context. The data belong to a study of T cell changes during pregnancy in multiple sclerosis. CDR1 and CDR2 (germline): SQVTM, ANQGSEA. This CDR3 comprises 17 residues. Libraries were prepared by immunoSEQ multiplex PCR; TCRdb keeps only in-frame clonotypes and omits some of them. The data hold approximately 99,000 clones, with 90% observed a single time. The material sequenced was peripheral blood, taken in the second trimester of pregnancy. The source of this sequence is a female donor in good health, enrolled as a control in a pregnancy study. The chain links TRBV29-1 to TRBJ1-4; the D gene is possibly TRBD1 (6 bases). The CDR3, as DNA: TGCAACAACCCTGCGGGGGGCGGGGGTGCAACTAATGAAAAACTGTTTTTT. Amino acid sequence: CNNPAGGGGATNEKLFF.